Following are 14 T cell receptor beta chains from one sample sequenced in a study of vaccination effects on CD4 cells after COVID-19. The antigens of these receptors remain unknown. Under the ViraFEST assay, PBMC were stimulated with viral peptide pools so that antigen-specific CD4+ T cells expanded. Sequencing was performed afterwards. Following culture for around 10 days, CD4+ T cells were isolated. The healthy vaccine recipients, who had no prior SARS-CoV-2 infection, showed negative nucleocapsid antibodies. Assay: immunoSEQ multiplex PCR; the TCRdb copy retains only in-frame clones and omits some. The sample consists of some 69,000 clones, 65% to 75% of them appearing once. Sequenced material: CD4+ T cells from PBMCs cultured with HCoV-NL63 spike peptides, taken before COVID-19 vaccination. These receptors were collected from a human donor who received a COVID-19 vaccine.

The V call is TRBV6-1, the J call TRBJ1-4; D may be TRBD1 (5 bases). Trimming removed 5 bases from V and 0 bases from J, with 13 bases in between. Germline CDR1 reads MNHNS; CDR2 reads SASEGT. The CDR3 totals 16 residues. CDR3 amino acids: CASSQGVTATNEKLFF. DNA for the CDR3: TGTGCCAGCAGTCAAGGGGTTACTGCAACTAATGAAAAACTGTTTTTT.

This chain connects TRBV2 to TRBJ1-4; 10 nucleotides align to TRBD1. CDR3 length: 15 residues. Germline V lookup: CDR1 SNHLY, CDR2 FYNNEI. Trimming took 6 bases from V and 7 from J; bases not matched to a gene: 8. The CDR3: CASRRTGGTGEKLFF. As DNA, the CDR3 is TGTGCCAGCAGGAGGACAGGGGGAACGGGTGAAAAACTGTTTTTT.

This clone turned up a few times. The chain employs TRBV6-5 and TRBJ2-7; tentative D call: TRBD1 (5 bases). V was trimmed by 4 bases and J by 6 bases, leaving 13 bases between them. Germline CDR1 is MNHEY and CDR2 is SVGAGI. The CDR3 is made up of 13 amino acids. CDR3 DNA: TGTGCCAGCAGTTTATCCAGGGTGGGCGAGCAGTACGTC. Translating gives CASSLSRVGEQYV.

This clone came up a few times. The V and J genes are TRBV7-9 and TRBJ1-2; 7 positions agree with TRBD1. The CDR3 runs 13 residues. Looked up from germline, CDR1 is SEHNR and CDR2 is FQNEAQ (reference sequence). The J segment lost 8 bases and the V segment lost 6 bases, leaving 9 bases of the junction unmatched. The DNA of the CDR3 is TGTGCCAGCAGGCCGACAGGGAATGGCGGCTACACCTTC. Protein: CASRPTGNGGYTF. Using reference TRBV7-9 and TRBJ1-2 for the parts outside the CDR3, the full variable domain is DTGVSQNPRHKITKRGQNVTFRCDPISEHNRLYWYRQTLGQGPEFLTYFQNEAQLEKSRLLSDRFSAERPKGSFSTLEIQRTEQGDSAMYLCASRPTGNGGYTFGSGTRLTVV.

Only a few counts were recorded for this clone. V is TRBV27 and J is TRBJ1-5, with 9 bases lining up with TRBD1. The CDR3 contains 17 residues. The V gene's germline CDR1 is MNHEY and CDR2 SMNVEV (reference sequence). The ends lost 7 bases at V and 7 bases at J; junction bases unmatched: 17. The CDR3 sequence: CASTEPPTQGARQPQHF. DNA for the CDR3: TGTGCCAGCACCGAACCTCCAACACAGGGGGCGAGGCAGCCCCAGCATTTT.

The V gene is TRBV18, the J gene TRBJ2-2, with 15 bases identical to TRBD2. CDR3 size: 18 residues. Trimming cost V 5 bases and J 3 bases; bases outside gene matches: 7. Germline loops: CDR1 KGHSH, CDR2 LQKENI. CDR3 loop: CASSSGLAGGSDTGELFF. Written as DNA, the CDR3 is TGTGCCAGCTCATCGGGACTAGCGGGAGGATCCGACACCGGGGAGCTGTTTTTT.

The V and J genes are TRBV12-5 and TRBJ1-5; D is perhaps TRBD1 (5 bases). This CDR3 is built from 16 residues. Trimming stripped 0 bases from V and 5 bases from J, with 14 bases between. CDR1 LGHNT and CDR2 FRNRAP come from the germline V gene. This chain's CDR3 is CASGLVLGLGDQPQHF. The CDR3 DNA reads TGTGCTAGTGGTTTGGTACTGGGGCTGGGGGATCAGCCCCAGCATTTT.

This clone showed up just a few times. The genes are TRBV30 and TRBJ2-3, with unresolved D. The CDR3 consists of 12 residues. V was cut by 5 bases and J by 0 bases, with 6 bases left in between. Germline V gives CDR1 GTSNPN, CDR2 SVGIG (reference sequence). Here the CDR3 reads CAWDMSTDTQYF. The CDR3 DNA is TGTGCCTGGGACATGAGCACAGATACGCAGTATTTT. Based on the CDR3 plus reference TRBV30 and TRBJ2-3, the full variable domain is SQTIHQWPATLVQPVGSPLSLECTVEGTSNPNLYWYRQAAGRGLQLLFYSVGIGQISSEVPQNLSASRPQDRQFILSSKKLLLSDSGFYLCAWDMSTDTQYFGPGTRLTVL.

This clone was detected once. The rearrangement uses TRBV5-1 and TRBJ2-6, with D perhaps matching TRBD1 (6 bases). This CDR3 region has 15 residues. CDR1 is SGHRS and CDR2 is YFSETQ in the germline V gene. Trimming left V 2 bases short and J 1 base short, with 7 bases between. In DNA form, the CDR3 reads TGCGCCAGCAGCTTACAGGGTTCTGGGGCCAACGTCCTGACTTTC. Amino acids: CASSLQGSGANVLTF.

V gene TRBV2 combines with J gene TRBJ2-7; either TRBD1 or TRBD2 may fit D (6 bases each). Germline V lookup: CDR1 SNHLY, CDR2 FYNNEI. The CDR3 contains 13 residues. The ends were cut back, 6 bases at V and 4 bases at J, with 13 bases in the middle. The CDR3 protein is CASRRDNNYEQYV. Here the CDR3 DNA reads TGTGCCAGCAGGCGGGACAACAATTACGAGCAGTACGTC.

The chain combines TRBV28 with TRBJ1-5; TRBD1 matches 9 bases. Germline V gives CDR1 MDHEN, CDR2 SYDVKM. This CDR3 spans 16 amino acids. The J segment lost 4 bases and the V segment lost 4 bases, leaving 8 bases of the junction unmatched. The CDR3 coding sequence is TGTGCCAGCAGTTATAGGAACAGGGGGCTGAATCAGCCCCAGCATTTT. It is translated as CASSYRNRGLNQPQHF.

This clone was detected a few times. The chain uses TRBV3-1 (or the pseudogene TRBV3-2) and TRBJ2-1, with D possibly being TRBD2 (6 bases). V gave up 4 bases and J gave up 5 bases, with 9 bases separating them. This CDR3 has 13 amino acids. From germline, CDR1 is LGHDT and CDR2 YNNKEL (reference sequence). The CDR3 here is CASSLGGDNEQFF. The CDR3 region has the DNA TGTGCCAGCAGCCTGGGCGGGGACAATGAGCAGTTCTTC.

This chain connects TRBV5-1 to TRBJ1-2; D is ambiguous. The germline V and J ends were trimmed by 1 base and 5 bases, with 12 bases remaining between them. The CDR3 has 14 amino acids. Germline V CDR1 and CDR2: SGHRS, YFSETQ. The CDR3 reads CASSLTGPSYGYTF. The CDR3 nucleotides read TGCGCCAGCAGCTTGACCGGGCCCAGTTATGGCTACACCTTC.

CDR3 loop: CASREQGAEASNYGYTF. DNA of the CDR3: TGTGCCAGCAGGGAACAGGGGGCTGAAGCTTCTAACTATGGCTACACCTTC. The rearrangement uses TRBV6-4 and TRBJ1-2; 9 bases are shared with TRBD1. Germline V gene sequence: CDR1 MRHNA, CDR2 SNTAGT. V shed 6 bases, J shed 0 bases, and the junction held 11 bases outside the gene matches. The CDR3 sequence is 17 residues long.